A single T cell receptor (beta chain) is shown here with its context. The data belong to a study of T cell changes during pregnancy in multiple sclerosis. The length of the CDR3 is 13 residues. In germline, CDR1 is LNHDA, CDR2 SQIVND (reference sequence). Trimming pared 5 bases from V and 5 bases from J, leaving 9 bases between. Assay used: immunoSEQ multiplex PCR; TCRdb lists only in-frame clones, some missing. Of 50,000 to 70,000 clones in the sample, about 92% were seen once. The chain is built from TRBV19 and TRBJ2-2; no reliable D call. The source material was peripheral blood, sampled after pregnancy. This clonotype originated in a female donor with multiple sclerosis, enrolled in a pregnancy study. CDR3 sequence reads: CASSLGETGELFF. The CDR3 nucleotides are TGTGCCAGTAGTTTGGGCGAAACCGGGGAGCTGTTTTTT.